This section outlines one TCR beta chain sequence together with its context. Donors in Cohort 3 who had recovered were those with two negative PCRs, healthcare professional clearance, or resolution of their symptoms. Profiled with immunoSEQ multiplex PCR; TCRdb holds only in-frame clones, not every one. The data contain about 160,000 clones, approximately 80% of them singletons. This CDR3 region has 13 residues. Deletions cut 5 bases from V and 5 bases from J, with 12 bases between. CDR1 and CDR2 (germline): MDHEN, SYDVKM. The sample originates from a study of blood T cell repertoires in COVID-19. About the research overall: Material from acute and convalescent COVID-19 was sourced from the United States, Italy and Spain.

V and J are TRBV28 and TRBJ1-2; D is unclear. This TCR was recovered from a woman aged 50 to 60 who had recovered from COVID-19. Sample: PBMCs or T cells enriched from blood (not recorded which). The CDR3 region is CASSGPDGYGYTF. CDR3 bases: TGTGCCAGCAGTGGCCCCGACGGGTATGGCTACACCTTC.